This TCR beta chain was documented in a study of cytomegalovirus exposure and HLA in healthy donors. The CDR3 extends over 14 amino acids. J was trimmed by 11 bases and V by 5 bases; bases with no gene match: 14. Germline V CDR1 and CDR2: SGHTA, FQGNSA. Notes on the study in general: Among TCR sequences, most were rare, though some public TCRs appeared in many donors. Some V segments, including TRBV6-2 and TRBV6-3, were excluded as indistinguishable. The study recorded 150 to 200 TCR beta chains that were cytomegalovirus-associated. Earlier analysis found most TCR beta V segments productive about 87% or about 30% of the time.

Worth noting for this clone: As yet, its antigen is unknown.

The PCR ran on 60 Vbeta and 13 Jbeta primers. TCRdb keeps only in-frame clones here, not all; method: immunoSEQ multiplex PCR. The sample includes roughly 140,000 clones, around four fifths of them seen just once. The chain uses TRBV7-2 and TRBJ2-5; TRBD2 matches at 7 bases. Sequenced material: PBMCs. The receptor comes from a male donor in good health and CMV-seronegative. CDR3 sequence (DNA): TGTGCCAGCAGCGGAGGGGCGGGAGCTGGGGAGCAGTACTTC. It translates to CASSGGAGAGEQYF.